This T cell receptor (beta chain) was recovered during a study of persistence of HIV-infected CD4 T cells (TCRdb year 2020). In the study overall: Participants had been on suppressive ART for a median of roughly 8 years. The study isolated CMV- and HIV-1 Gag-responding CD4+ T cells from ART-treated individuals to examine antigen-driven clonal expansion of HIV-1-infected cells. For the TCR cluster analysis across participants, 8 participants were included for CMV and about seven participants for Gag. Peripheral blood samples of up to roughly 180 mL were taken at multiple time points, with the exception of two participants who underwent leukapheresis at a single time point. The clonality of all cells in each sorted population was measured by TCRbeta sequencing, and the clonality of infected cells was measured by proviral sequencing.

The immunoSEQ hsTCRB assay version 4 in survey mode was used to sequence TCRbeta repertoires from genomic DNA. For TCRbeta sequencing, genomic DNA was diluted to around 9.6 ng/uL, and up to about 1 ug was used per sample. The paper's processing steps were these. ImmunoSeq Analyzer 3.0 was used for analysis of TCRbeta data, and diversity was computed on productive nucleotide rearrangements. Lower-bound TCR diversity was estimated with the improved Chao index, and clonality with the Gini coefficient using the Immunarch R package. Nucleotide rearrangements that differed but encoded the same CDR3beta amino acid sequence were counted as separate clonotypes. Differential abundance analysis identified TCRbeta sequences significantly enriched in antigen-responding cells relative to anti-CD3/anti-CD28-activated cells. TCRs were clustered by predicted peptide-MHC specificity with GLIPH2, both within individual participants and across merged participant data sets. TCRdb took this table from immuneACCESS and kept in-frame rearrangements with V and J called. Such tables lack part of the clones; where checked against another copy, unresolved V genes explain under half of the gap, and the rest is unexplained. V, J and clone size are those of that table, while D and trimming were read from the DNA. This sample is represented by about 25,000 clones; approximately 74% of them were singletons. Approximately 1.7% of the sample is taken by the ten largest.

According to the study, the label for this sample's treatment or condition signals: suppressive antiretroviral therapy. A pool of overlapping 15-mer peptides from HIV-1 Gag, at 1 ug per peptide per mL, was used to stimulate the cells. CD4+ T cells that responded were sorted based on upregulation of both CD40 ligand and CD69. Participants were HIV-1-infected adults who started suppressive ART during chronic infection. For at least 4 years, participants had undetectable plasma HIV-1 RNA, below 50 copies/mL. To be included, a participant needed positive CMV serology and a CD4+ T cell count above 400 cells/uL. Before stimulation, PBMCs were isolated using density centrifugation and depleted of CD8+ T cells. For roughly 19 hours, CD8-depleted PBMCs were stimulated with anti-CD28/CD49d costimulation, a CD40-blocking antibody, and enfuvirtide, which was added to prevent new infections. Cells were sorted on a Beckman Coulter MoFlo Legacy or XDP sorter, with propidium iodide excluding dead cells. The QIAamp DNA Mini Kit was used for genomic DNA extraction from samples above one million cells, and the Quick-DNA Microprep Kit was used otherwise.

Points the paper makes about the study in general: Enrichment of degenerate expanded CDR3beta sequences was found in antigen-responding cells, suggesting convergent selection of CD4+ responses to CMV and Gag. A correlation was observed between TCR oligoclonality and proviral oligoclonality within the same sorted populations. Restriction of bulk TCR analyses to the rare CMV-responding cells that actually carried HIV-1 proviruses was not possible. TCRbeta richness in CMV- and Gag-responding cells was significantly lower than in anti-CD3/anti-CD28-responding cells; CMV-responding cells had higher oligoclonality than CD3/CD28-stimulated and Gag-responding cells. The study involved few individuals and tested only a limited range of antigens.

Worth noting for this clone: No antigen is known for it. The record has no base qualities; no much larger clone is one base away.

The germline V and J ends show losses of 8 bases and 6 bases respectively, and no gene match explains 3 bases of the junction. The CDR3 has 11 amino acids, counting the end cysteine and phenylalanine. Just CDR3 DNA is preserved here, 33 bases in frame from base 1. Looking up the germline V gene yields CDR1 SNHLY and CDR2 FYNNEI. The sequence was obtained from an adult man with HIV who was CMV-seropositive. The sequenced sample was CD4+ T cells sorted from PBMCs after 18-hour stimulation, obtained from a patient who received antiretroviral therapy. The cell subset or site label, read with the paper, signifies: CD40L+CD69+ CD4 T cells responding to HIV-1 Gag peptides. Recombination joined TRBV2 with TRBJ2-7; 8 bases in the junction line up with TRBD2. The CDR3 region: CASERGGEQYF. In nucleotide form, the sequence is TGTGCCAGCGAACGGGGGGGCGAGCAGTACTTC.